This T cell receptor beta chain is drawn from a study of T cell repertoires in cytomegalovirus infection. On the study more broadly: Public TCR beta signatures provided an indication of both CMV infection and a matching HLA type. Study-level points and caveats: HLA-C-restricted CMV clonotypes gave the most frequent clonotype in two of eight donors. Cumulated frequencies of public TCR beta families served to identify carriers of CMV plus the relevant HLA.

TCRdb re-called the reads with MiXCR, one entry per CDR3 protein. Among 510,000 or so distinct CDR3 sequences listed, 26% were seen once. The germline gives CDR1 DFQATT, CDR2 SNEGSKA (reference sequence). The CDR3 length is 14 residues. V shed 2 bases and J shed 9 bases, with 19 bases lying between them. Only one count was recorded for this clonotype. As yet, its antigen is unknown. The specimen sequenced was PBMCs. V and J are TRBV20-1 and TRBJ1-2; no clear D gene. The receptor's source is a human donor in good health (CMV status not recorded). Some clones in this sample may be carry-over from other donors' samples. The CDR3: CSARPSAPGNSYTF. CDR3 DNA: TGCAGTGCTAGACCGTCCGCGCCCGGGAATAGCTACACCTTC.